A selection of T cell receptor beta chains follows, all from one sample in a study of T cell responses to AZD1222 COVID-19 vaccine. Assay: immunoSEQ multiplex PCR; the TCRdb copy retains only in-frame clones and omits some. The profile covers 140,000 or so clones, with approximately 90% appearing a single time and 4% taken by the ten largest. The sample was peripheral blood, taken 28 days after the second AZD1222 dose. These receptors were taken from an adult who received the AZD1222 COVID-19 vaccine. Both conserved end residues are part of each CDR3. The order of the fields is CDR3 protein, CDR3 DNA, V gene, D gene, clone size, J gene. The D gene is left open where the match is weak. Size is stated for part of the rows, as once, few or many counts, or as a class when the clone is expanded.

cdr3_aa: CASRWGGDNEQFF
cdr3_nt: TGCGCCAGCAGGTGGGGAGGGGATAATGAGCAGTTCTTC
v_call: TRBV5-1
d_call: TRBD2
clone_size: NA
j_call: TRBJ2-1

cdr3_aa: CASSEKGDPGETQYF
cdr3_nt: TGTGCCAGCAGCGAAAAAGGGGACCCTGGGGAGACCCAGTACTTC
v_call: TRBV4-2
d_call: NA
clone_size: NA
j_call: TRBJ2-5

cdr3_aa: CASSQNPPGLAGGINEQFF
cdr3_nt: TGTGCCAGCAGCCAAAATCCCCCGGGACTAGCGGGGGGCATTAATGAGCAGTTCTTC
v_call: TRBV3-1/TRBV3-2
d_call: TRBD2
clone_size: NA
j_call: TRBJ2-1

cdr3_aa: CASSEQGNTEAFF
cdr3_nt: TGTGCCAGCAGCGAACAGGGGAACACTGAAGCTTTCTTT
v_call: TRBV2
d_call: NA
clone_size: few
j_call: TRBJ1-1

cdr3_aa: CASARGREKLFF
cdr3_nt: TGTGCCAGCGCGAGGGGGAGGGAAAAACTGTTTTTT
v_call: TRBV11-2
d_call: NA
clone_size: NA
j_call: TRBJ1-4

cdr3_aa: CASSNRPPEQYF
cdr3_nt: TGTGCCAGCAGTAATCGACCGCCAGAGCAGTACTTC
v_call: TRBV6-2/TRBV6-3
d_call: NA
clone_size: NA
j_call: TRBJ2-7

cdr3_aa: CAWLPTGVYGYTF
cdr3_nt: TGTGCCTGGCTCCCAACAGGGGTCTATGGCTACACCTTC
v_call: TRBV30
d_call: TRBD1
clone_size: once
j_call: TRBJ1-2

cdr3_aa: CASSLVVRDEKLFF
cdr3_nt: TGTGCCAGCAGCTTAGTTGTCAGGGACGAAAAACTGTTTTTT
v_call: TRBV7-2
d_call: NA
clone_size: NA
j_call: TRBJ1-4

cdr3_aa: CASSLGSGNTIYF
cdr3_nt: TGTGCCAGCAGCTTAGGCTCTGGAAACACCATATATTTT
v_call: TRBV7-3
d_call: NA
clone_size: NA
j_call: TRBJ1-3

cdr3_aa: CASSLFDEQYF
cdr3_nt: TGTGCCAGCAGTTTATTTGACGAGCAGTACTTC
v_call: TRBV12-3/TRBV12-4
d_call: NA
clone_size: NA
j_call: TRBJ2-7

cdr3_aa: CASSQSILANYGYTF
cdr3_nt: TGTGCCAGCAGCCAATCTATCCTAGCTAACTATGGCTACACCTTC
v_call: TRBV4-2
d_call: NA
clone_size: NA
j_call: TRBJ1-2

cdr3_aa: CAINRPRALGESYEQYF
cdr3_nt: TGTGCGATCAACCGCCCCCGGGCCTTGGGTGAGTCCTACGAGCAGTACTTC
v_call: TRBV28
d_call: NA
clone_size: NA
j_call: TRBJ2-7

cdr3_aa: CASSFYRDSQETQYF
cdr3_nt: TGTGCCAGCAGCTTTTACCGGGACAGTCAAGAGACCCAGTACTTC
v_call: TRBV7-2
d_call: TRBD1
clone_size: NA
j_call: TRBJ2-5

cdr3_aa: CASWVKTDKLFF
cdr3_nt: TGTGCCAGCTGGGTGAAGACGGACAAACTGTTTTTT
v_call: TRBV5-6
d_call: NA
clone_size: few
j_call: TRBJ1-4

cdr3_aa: CAVRRDYGYTF
cdr3_nt: TGTGCCGTTCGTAGAGACTATGGCTACACCTTC
v_call: TRBV12-3/TRBV12-4
d_call: NA
clone_size: NA
j_call: TRBJ1-2

cdr3_aa: CASSNAGGQPQHF
cdr3_nt: TGTGCCAGTAGTAACGCAGGGGGTCAGCCCCAGCATTTT
v_call: TRBV19
d_call: TRBD1
clone_size: NA
j_call: TRBJ1-5

cdr3_aa: CASSPDTGELFF
cdr3_nt: TGTGCCAGCAGCCCGGACACCGGGGAGCTGTTTTTT
v_call: TRBV3-1/TRBV3-2
d_call: NA
clone_size: NA
j_call: TRBJ2-2

cdr3_aa: CASSPYEGRSAGYTF
cdr3_nt: TGCGCCAGCAGCCCCTATGAGGGCCGGTCCGCTGGCTACACCTTC
v_call: TRBV5-1
d_call: NA
clone_size: NA
j_call: TRBJ1-2

cdr3_aa: CASSLGLAGYEQYF
cdr3_nt: TGTGCCAGCAGCTTAGGACTAGCGGGGTACGAGCAGTACTTC
v_call: TRBV7-9
d_call: TRBD2
clone_size: NA
j_call: TRBJ2-7

cdr3_aa: CASSLDPPSGANVLTF
cdr3_nt: TGTGCCAGCAGCTTAGACCCGCCTTCTGGGGCCAACGTCCTGACTTTC
v_call: TRBV7-3
d_call: NA
clone_size: NA
j_call: TRBJ2-6

cdr3_aa: CASSFSPYGTDTQYF
cdr3_nt: TGTGCCAGCAGCTTCAGCCCCTATGGCACAGATACGCAGTATTTT
v_call: TRBV9
d_call: NA
clone_size: NA
j_call: TRBJ2-3

cdr3_aa: CASRAETGPTGQFF
cdr3_nt: TGTGCCAGCCGCGCCGAAACGGGTCCGACAGGGCAGTTCTTC
v_call: TRBV2
d_call: NA
clone_size: NA
j_call: TRBJ2-1

cdr3_aa: CASSVQTSGSGELFF
cdr3_nt: TGTGCCAGCAGCGTCCAGACTAGCGGGTCCGGGGAGCTGTTTTTT
v_call: TRBV7-3
d_call: TRBD2
clone_size: NA
j_call: TRBJ2-2

cdr3_aa: CASSLWTGDTAETQYF
cdr3_nt: TGTGCCAGCAGTTTATGGACAGGGGACACAGCAGAGACCCAGTACTTC
v_call: TRBV27
d_call: TRBD1
clone_size: once
j_call: TRBJ2-5

cdr3_aa: CAISGPGAFYGYTF
cdr3_nt: TGTGCCATCAGTGGTCCGGGGGCTTTCTATGGCTACACCTTC
v_call: TRBV10-3
d_call: NA
clone_size: NA
j_call: TRBJ1-2

cdr3_aa: CATSSRTPQETQYF
cdr3_nt: TGTGCCACCAGCAGTCGGACACCTCAAGAGACCCAGTACTTC
v_call: TRBV15
d_call: NA
clone_size: NA
j_call: TRBJ2-5

cdr3_aa: CASSYAGPYNEQFF
cdr3_nt: TGTGCCAGCAGTTATGCCGGTCCCTACAATGAGCAGTTCTTC
v_call: TRBV6-5
d_call: NA
clone_size: NA
j_call: TRBJ2-1

cdr3_aa: CASSLGVISYEQYF
cdr3_nt: TGTGCCAGCAGCTTAGGAGTTATCTCCTACGAGCAGTACTTC
v_call: TRBV11-2
d_call: NA
clone_size: NA
j_call: TRBJ2-7

cdr3_aa: CASSGGSGGNEQFF
cdr3_nt: TGTGCCAGCAGTGGGGGCTCCGGGGGGAATGAGCAGTTCTTC
v_call: TRBV6-4
d_call: TRBD2
clone_size: NA
j_call: TRBJ2-1

cdr3_aa: CASSIEARGTEAFF
cdr3_nt: TGTGCCAGTAGTATAGAGGCGCGGGGCACTGAAGCTTTCTTT
v_call: TRBV19
d_call: NA
clone_size: NA
j_call: TRBJ1-1

cdr3_aa: CASSEGPLANYGYTF
cdr3_nt: TGCGCCAGCAGCGAAGGACCGTTAGCTAACTATGGCTACACCTTC
v_call: TRBV5-1
d_call: NA
clone_size: NA
j_call: TRBJ1-2

cdr3_aa: CASSPGGAPGEQYF
cdr3_nt: TGTGCCAGCAGCCCAGGGGGCGCCCCGGGGGAGCAGTACTTC
v_call: TRBV27
d_call: TRBD1
clone_size: NA
j_call: TRBJ2-7

cdr3_aa: CASRASGAGTGELFF
cdr3_nt: TGTGCTAGCCGTGCTAGCGGGGCGGGCACCGGGGAGCTGTTTTTT
v_call: TRBV7-7
d_call: TRBD2
clone_size: NA
j_call: TRBJ2-2

cdr3_aa: CASSPGTGLLGFNSPLHF
cdr3_nt: TGTGCCAGCAGCCCCGGGACAGGGCTGTTGGGATTTAATTCACCCCTCCACTTT
v_call: TRBV28
d_call: TRBD1
clone_size: NA
j_call: TRBJ1-6

cdr3_aa: CASSQRQGRAGELFF
cdr3_nt: TGCGCCAGCAGCCAACGACAGGGGAGGGCCGGGGAGCTGTTTTTT
v_call: TRBV5-1
d_call: NA
clone_size: once
j_call: TRBJ2-2

cdr3_aa: CASSSPSGSGAQYF
cdr3_nt: TGTGCCAGCAGTTCTCCTAGCGGGAGCGGGGCCCAGTACTTC
v_call: TRBV28
d_call: TRBD2
clone_size: NA
j_call: TRBJ2-5

cdr3_aa: CASRGSSYEQYF
cdr3_nt: TGTGCCAGCCGGGGTAGCAGCTACGAGCAGTACTTC
v_call: TRBV5-4
d_call: NA
clone_size: NA
j_call: TRBJ2-7

cdr3_aa: CASSDSDRLAGCRYNEQFF
cdr3_nt: TGTGCCAGCAGTGACTCCGATAGACTAGCGGGATGTCGATACAATGAGCAGTTCTTC
v_call: TRBV6-4
d_call: TRBD2
clone_size: NA
j_call: TRBJ2-1

cdr3_aa: CASSYRQVNTEAFF
cdr3_nt: TGTGCCAGCAGTTACCGGCAGGTGAACACTGAAGCTTTCTTT
v_call: TRBV6-2/TRBV6-3
d_call: NA
clone_size: NA
j_call: TRBJ1-1

cdr3_aa: CASRGRTTSYEQYF
cdr3_nt: TGTGCCAGCCGGGGACGGACAACCTCCTACGAGCAGTACTTC
v_call: TRBV2
d_call: NA
clone_size: NA
j_call: TRBJ2-7

cdr3_aa: CASSLSGQINEKLFF
cdr3_nt: TGTGCCAGCAGTTTATCGGGACAAATTAATGAAAAACTGTTTTTT
v_call: TRBV28
d_call: NA
clone_size: NA
j_call: TRBJ1-4

cdr3_aa: CASSLQEGTEAFF
cdr3_nt: TGTGCCAGCAGCTTACAAGAGGGCACTGAAGCTTTCTTT
v_call: TRBV14
d_call: NA
clone_size: NA
j_call: TRBJ1-1

cdr3_aa: CASTREGWGYSYEQYF
cdr3_nt: TGTGCCAGCACCCGGGAGGGGTGGGGCTACTCCTACGAGCAGTACTTC
v_call: TRBV5-6
d_call: TRBD2
clone_size: few
j_call: TRBJ2-7

cdr3_aa: CASSGDQAYGYTF
cdr3_nt: TGTGCCAGCAGCGGGGACCAGGCCTATGGCTACACCTTC
v_call: TRBV2
d_call: NA
clone_size: NA
j_call: TRBJ1-2

cdr3_aa: CAISFDIAYEQYF
cdr3_nt: TGTGCCATCAGCTTTGACATAGCCTACGAGCAGTACTTC
v_call: TRBV10-3
d_call: NA
clone_size: NA
j_call: TRBJ2-7

cdr3_aa: CASSSTGFGEQYF
cdr3_nt: TGTGCCAGCAGCTCTACAGGGTTTGGAGAGCAGTACTTC
v_call: TRBV6-2/TRBV6-3
d_call: NA
clone_size: few
j_call: TRBJ2-7

cdr3_aa: CASSLGRATNEKLFF
cdr3_nt: TGTGCCAGCAGCTTAGGTCGGGCAACTAATGAAAAACTGTTTTTT
v_call: TRBV7-9
d_call: NA
clone_size: NA
j_call: TRBJ1-4

cdr3_aa: CAAGTNLYEQYF
cdr3_nt: TGTGCCGCCGGGACTAACCTTTACGAGCAGTACTTC
v_call: TRBV19
d_call: TRBD2
clone_size: NA
j_call: TRBJ2-7

cdr3_aa: CASPSETGPYNEQFF
cdr3_nt: TGTGCCAGCCCCTCCGAAACAGGGCCCTACAATGAGCAGTTCTTC
v_call: TRBV6-4
d_call: NA
clone_size: once
j_call: TRBJ2-1

cdr3_aa: CASSGAEFTDTQYF
cdr3_nt: TGTGCCAGCAGTGGGGCGGAGTTCACAGATACGCAGTATTTT
v_call: TRBV27
d_call: NA
clone_size: once
j_call: TRBJ2-3

cdr3_aa: CASRVDSSSYEQYF
cdr3_nt: TGCGCCAGCAGGGTTGATTCGAGCTCCTACGAGCAGTACTTC
v_call: TRBV4-1
d_call: NA
clone_size: NA
j_call: TRBJ2-7

cdr3_aa: CAISDPSRRASYEQYF
cdr3_nt: TGTGCCATCAGTGACCCGAGCAGGAGGGCCTCCTACGAGCAGTACTTC
v_call: TRBV10-3
d_call: NA
clone_size: NA
j_call: TRBJ2-7

cdr3_aa: CASSQGGTLNQPQHF
cdr3_nt: TGTGCCAGCAGCCAAGGAGGGACACTCAATCAGCCCCAGCATTTT
v_call: TRBV3-1/TRBV3-2
d_call: NA
clone_size: NA
j_call: TRBJ1-5

cdr3_aa: CASSVGDRDQETQYF
cdr3_nt: TGTGCCAGCAGCGTCGGGGACAGGGATCAAGAGACCCAGTACTTC
v_call: TRBV7-2
d_call: TRBD1
clone_size: NA
j_call: TRBJ2-5

cdr3_aa: CASREGTFGNTIYF
cdr3_nt: TGTGCCAGCAGAGAGGGGACGTTTGGAAACACCATATATTTT
v_call: TRBV5-6
d_call: NA
clone_size: NA
j_call: TRBJ1-3

cdr3_aa: CASSLAKPPGNTPTNEKLFF
cdr3_nt: TGTGCCAGCAGCTTAGCTAAGCCCCCGGGCAACACCCCAACTAATGAAAAACTGTTTTTT
v_call: TRBV11-3
d_call: NA
clone_size: NA
j_call: TRBJ1-4

cdr3_aa: CASKGAGDTQYF
cdr3_nt: TGTGCCAGCAAGGGTGCCGGGGATACACAGTATTTT
v_call: TRBV9
d_call: NA
clone_size: NA
j_call: TRBJ2-3

cdr3_aa: CASRLQGIGTEAFF
cdr3_nt: TGTGCCAGCAGACTACAGGGCATTGGGACTGAAGCTTTCTTT
v_call: TRBV2
d_call: NA
clone_size: NA
j_call: TRBJ1-1

cdr3_aa: CASSLRGNGYTF
cdr3_nt: TGTGCCAGCAGTTTACGTGGGAATGGCTACACCTTC
v_call: TRBV27
d_call: NA
clone_size: NA
j_call: TRBJ1-2